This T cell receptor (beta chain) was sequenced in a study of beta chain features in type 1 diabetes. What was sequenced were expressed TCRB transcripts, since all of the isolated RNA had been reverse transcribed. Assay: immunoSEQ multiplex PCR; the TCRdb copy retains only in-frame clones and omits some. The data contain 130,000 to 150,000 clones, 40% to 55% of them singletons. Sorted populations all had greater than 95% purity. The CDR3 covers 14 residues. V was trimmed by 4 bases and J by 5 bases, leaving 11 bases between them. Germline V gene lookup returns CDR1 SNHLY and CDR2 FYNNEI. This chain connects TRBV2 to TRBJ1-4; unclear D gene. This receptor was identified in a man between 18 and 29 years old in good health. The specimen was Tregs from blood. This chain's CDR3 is CASSGGRRNEKLFF. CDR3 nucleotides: TGTGCCAGCAGTGGAGGGCGGAGAAATGAAAAACTGTTTTTT.